What follows describes a single T cell receptor (beta chain). Documented time point: 2014-2015 season, pre-vaccination. Per time point, roughly 40-100 mL of blood was sampled. The method was immunoSEQ multiplex PCR; TCRdb's version includes in-frame clones alone and lacks a portion of them. The profile shows approximately 15,000 clones, about 78% of them singletons. The data derive from a study of follicular helper T cells after annual influenza vaccination. Study-wide context: Across the 2013-2014, 2014-2015 and 2015-2016 vaccination seasons, some subjects were resampled.

The CDR3 contains 17 residues. V trimming: 4 bases; J trimming: 4 bases; junction bases outside the gene matches: 11. Looked up from germline, CDR1 is SGHRS and CDR2 is YFSETQ. The chain links TRBV5-1 to TRBJ2-6; 7 bases map to TRBD1. The clonotype was recovered from an adult who received the influenza vaccine. The sample in question was CXCR5- memory CD4+ T cells sorted from blood, obtained on the day of influenza vaccination. CDR3 sequence (DNA): TGCGCCAGCAGCAGACAGGGTTGGCTCTCAGGGGCCAACGTCCTGACTTTC. This codes for CASSRQGWLSGANVLTF.